This paragraph covers one TCR beta chain sequence. Antigen unknown. TCRdb re-called the 5' RACE reads with MiXCR, one entry per CDR3 protein. The repertoire has about 130,000 distinct CDR3 sequences, roughly 9% of them found once; the top ten carry roughly 3.3%. These data belong to a study of CD8 T cells in ankylosing spondylitis. Study results and limitations: A number of the motif variants had already been described in reactive arthritis synovial fluid and blood. Peripheral blood held disease-linked clones only at relatively low frequency, and these were CD8+. Characteristic, it appeared, of ankylosing spondylitis blood was a TCR beta motif of 7 or 8 highly homologous variants.

Input material: blood, either unsorted or a sorted T cell fraction (not recorded which). The sequence was collected from a male donor with ankylosing spondylitis or in good health (not recorded which).

The chain's CDR3 is CASSLVPGPNTGELFF. The CDR3 DNA sequence: TGCGCCAGCAGCTTGGTTCCGGGTCCGAACACCGGGGAGCTGTTTTTT. This chain links TRBV5-1 with TRBJ2-2, with D unresolved. Germline CDR1 and CDR2: SGHRS and YFSETQ. This CDR3 has 16 amino acids. V dropped 0 bases and J dropped 0 bases, with 9 bases sitting between them.